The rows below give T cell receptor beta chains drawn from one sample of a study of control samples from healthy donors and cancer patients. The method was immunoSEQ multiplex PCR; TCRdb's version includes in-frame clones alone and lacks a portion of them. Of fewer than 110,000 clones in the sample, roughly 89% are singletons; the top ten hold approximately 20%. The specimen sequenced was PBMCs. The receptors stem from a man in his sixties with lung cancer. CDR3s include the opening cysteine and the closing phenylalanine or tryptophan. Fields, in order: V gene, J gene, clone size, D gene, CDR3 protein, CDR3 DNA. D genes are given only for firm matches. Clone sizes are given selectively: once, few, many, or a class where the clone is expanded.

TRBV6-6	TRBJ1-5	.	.	CATLIGGGSNQPQHF	TGTGCCACCCTGATAGGGGGAGGGAGCAATCAGCCCCAGCATTTT
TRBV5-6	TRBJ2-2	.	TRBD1	CASSLGTGDGELFF	TGTGCCAGCAGCTTGGGGACAGGGGACGGGGAGCTGTTTTTT
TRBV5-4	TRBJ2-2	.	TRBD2	CASSFGLAGDGNTGELFF	TGTGCCAGCAGCTTCGGACTAGCGGGGGACGGGAACACCGGGGAGCTGTTTTTT
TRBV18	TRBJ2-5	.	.	CASSPTGMETQYF	TGTGCCAGCTCACCAACAGGGATGGAGACCCAGTACTTC
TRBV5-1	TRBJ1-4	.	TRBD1	CASSFNAPTGTNEKLFF	TGCGCCAGCAGCTTTAACGCTCCGACAGGGACAAATGAAAAACTGTTTTTT
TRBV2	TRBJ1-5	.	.	CASSETELYVSNQPQHF	TGTGCCAGCAGTGAGACAGAGCTTTATGTTAGCAATCAGCCCCAGCATTTT
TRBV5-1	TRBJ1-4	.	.	CASSLGDMTNEKLFF	TGCGCCAGCAGCTTGGGGGATATGACTAATGAAAAACTGTTTTTT
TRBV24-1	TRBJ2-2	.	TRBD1	CATSDLGQGSTGELFF	TGTGCCACCAGTGATCTCGGACAGGGAAGCACCGGGGAGCTGTTTTTT
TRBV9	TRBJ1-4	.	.	CASSVQHGGYNEKLFF	TGTGCCAGCAGCGTACAGCACGGAGGGTATAATGAAAAACTGTTTTTT
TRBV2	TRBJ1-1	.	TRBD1	CASSVDRENTEAFF	TGTGCCAGCAGTGTCGACAGGGAGAACACTGAAGCTTTCTTT
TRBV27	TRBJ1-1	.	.	CASIRWGLSRDTEAFF	TGTGCCAGCATTCGGTGGGGTTTGAGTCGGGACACTGAAGCTTTCTTT
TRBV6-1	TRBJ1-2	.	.	CASSASDYGYTF	TGTGCCAGCAGTGCCTCAGACTATGGCTACACCTTC
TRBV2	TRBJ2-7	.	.	CASSEEAGRRYEQYF	TGTGCCAGCAGTGAAGAGGCAGGGAGGCGCTACGAGCAGTACTTC
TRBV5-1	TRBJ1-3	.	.	CASSGGGSGNTIYF	TGCGCCAGCAGCGGCGGGGGTTCTGGAAACACCATATATTTT
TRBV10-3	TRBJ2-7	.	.	CAISEYSSYEQYF	TGTGCCATCAGTGAGTACAGTTCCTACGAGCAGTACTTC
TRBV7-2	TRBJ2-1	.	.	CASSSQGYEQFF	TGTGCCAGCAGCTCTCAGGGCTATGAGCAGTTCTTC
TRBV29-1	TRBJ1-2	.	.	CSVLSGNYTF	TGCAGCGTTTTAAGTGGCAACTACACCTTC
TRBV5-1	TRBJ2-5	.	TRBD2	CASSLGPEGAGAQETQYF	TGCGCCAGCAGCTTGGGCCCCGAAGGAGCGGGGGCCCAAGAGACCCAGTACTTC
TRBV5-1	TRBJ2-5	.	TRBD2	CASRVGLAETQYF	TGCGCCAGCAGGGTAGGACTAGCCGAGACCCAGTACTTC
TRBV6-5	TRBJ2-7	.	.	CASQGGSTYEQYF	TGTGCCAGCCAGGGGGGATCAACCTACGAGCAGTACTTC
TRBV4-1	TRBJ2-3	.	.	CASSQGAGTDTQYF	TGCGCCAGCAGCCAAGGGGCGGGCACAGATACGCAGTATTTT
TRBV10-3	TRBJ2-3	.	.	CAITTGLGDTQYF	TGTGCCATCACGACGGGGCTCGGAGATACGCAGTATTTT
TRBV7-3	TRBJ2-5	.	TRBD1	CASSLTGGQETQYF	TGTGCCAGCAGTTTGACAGGGGGCCAAGAGACCCAGTACTTC
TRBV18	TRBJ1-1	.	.	CASSPPGGGITEAFF	TGTGCCAGCTCACCACCAGGGGGAGGAATCACTGAAGCTTTCTTT
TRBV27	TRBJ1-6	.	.	CASSSEVNSPLHF	TGTGCCAGCAGTTCGGAGGTTAATTCACCCCTCCACTTT
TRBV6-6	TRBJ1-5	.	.	CASRPLGGGQPQHF	TGTGCCAGCAGGCCGTTGGGGGGAGGGCAGCCCCAGCATTTT
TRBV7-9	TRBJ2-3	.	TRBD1	CASSEPGGLTDTQYF	TGTGCCAGCAGCGAACCAGGGGGTTTGACAGATACGCAGTATTTT
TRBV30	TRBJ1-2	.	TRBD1	CAWSASGTGLDGYTF	TGTGCCTGGAGCGCTTCCGGGACAGGGTTAGACGGCTACACCTTC
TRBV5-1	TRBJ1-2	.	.	CASSRTQGRDGYTF	TGCGCCAGCAGCCGCACGCAGGGGCGGGATGGCTACACCTTC
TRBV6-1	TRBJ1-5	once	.	CASSEEVRVSNQPQHF	TGTGCCAGCAGTGAAGAGGTTCGGGTTAGCAATCAGCCCCAGCATTTT
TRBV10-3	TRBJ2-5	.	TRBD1	CAIAGTGGQETQYF	TGTGCCATCGCCGGGACAGGGGGCCAAGAGACCCAGTACTTC
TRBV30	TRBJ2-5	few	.	CAWRNRYQETQYF	TGTGCCTGGAGAAATAGGTACCAAGAGACCCAGTACTTC
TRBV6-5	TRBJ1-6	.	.	CASNIPGSNSPLHF	TGTGCCAGCAACATACCGGGCTCGAATTCACCCCTCCACTTT